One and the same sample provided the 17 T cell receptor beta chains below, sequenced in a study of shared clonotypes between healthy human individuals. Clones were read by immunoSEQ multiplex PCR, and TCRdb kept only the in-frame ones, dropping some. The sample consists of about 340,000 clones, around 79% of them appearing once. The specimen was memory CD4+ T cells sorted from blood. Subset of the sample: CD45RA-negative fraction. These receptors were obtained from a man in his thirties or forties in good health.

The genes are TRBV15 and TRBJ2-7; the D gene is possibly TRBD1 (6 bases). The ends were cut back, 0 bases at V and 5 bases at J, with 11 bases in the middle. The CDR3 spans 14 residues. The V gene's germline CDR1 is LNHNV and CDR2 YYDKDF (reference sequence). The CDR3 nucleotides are TGTGCCACCAGCAGAGACAGGGGAATCAACGAGCAGTACTTC. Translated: CATSRDRGINEQYF.

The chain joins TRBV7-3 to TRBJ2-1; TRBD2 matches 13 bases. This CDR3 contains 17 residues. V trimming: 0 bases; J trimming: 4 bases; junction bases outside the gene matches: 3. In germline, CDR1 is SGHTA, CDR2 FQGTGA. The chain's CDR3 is CASSLTRTSGGYNEQFF. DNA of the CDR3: TGTGCCAGCAGCTTAACCCGGACTAGCGGGGGTTACAATGAGCAGTTCTTC.

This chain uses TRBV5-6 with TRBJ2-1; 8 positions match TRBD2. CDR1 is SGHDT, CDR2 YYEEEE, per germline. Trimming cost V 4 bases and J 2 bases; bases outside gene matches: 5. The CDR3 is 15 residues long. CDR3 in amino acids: CASSRSGTAYNEQFF. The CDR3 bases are TGTGCCAGCAGCCGTAGCGGGACCGCCTACAATGAGCAGTTCTTC. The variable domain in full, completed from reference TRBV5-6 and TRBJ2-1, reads DAGVTQSPTHLIKTRGQQVTLRCSPKSGHDTVSWYQQALGQGPQFIFQYYEEEERQRGNFPDRFSGHQFPNYSSELNVNALLLGDSALYLCASSRSGTAYNEQFFGPGTRLTVL.

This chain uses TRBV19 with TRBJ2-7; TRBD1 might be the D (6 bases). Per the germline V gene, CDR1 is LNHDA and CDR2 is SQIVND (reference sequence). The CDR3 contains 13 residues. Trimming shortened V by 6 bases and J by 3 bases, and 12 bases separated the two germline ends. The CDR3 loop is CASRQGQIYEQYF. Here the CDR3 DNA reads TGTGCCAGTAGGCAAGGACAGATCTACGAGCAGTACTTC.

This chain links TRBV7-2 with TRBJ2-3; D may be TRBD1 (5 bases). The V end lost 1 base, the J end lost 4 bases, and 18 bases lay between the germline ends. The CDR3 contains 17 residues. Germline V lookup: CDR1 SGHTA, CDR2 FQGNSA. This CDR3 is CASSLEKWGPRADTQYF. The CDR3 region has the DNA TGTGCCAGCAGCTTAGAAAAATGGGGCCCTAGGGCAGATACGCAGTATTTT.

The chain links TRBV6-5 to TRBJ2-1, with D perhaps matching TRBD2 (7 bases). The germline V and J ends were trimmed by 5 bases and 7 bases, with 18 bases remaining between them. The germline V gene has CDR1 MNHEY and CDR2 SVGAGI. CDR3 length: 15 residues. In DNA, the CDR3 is TGTGCCAGCAGTCCGAGGGGGGGAATGGTTAATGAGCAGTTCTTC. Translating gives CASSPRGGMVNEQFF.

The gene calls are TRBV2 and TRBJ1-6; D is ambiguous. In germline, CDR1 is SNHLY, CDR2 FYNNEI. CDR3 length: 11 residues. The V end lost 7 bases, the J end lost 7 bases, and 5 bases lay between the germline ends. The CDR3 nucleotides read TGTGCCAGCACGGGGAATTCACCCCTCCACTTT. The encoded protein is CASTGNSPLHF.

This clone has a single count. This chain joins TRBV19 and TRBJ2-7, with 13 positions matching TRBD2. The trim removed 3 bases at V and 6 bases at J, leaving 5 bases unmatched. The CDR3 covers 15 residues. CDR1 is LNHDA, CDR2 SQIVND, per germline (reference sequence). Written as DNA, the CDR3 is TGTGCCAGTAGTATTAAGGGACTAGCGGGAAGCGAGCAGTACTTC. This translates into CASSIKGLAGSEQYF.

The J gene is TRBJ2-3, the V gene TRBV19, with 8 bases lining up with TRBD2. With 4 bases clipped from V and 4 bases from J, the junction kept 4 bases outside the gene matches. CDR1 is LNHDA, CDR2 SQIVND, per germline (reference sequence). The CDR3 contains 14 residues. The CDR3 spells CASSSLAGPDTQYF. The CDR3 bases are TGTGCCAGTAGTAGTCTAGCGGGCCCAGATACGCAGTATTTT.

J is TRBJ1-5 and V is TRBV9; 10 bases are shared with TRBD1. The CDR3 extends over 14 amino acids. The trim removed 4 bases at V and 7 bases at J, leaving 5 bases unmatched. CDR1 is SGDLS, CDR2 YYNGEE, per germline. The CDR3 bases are TGTGCCAGCAGCCCGGGGACAGGGGAACAGCCCCAGCATTTT. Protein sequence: CASSPGTGEQPQHF.

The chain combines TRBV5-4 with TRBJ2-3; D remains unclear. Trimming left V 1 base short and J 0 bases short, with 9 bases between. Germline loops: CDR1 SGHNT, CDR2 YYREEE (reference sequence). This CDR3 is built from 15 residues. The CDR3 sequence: CASSLLSTSTDTQYF. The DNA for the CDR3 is TGTGCCAGCAGCTTGCTCTCCACTAGCACAGATACGCAGTATTTT. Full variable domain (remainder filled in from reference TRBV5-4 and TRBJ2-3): ETGVTQSPTHLIKTRGQQVTLRCSSQSGHNTVSWYQQALGQGPQFIFQYYREEENGRGNFPPRFSGLQFPNYSSELNVNALELDDSALYLCASSLLSTSTDTQYFGPGTRLTVL.

In nucleotides, the CDR3 is TGCGCCAGCAGCCAGACAGCGGGAACAACCTACGAGCAGTACTTC. Translating gives CASSQTAGTTYEQYF. J is TRBJ2-7 and V is TRBV4-3; 7 nucleotides align to TRBD2. This CDR3 comprises 15 residues. V dropped 3 bases and J dropped 2; count of bases not matched to a gene: 7. Germline V lookup: CDR1 LGHNA, CDR2 YSLEER.

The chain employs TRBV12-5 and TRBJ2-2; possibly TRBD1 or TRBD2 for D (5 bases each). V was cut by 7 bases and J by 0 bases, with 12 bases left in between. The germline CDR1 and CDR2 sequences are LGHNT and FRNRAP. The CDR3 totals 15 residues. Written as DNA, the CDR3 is TGTGCTAGTGCCTCGGGACCCTCGAACACCGGGGAGCTGTTTTTT. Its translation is CASASGPSNTGELFF. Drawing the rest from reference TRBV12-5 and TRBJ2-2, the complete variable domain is DARVTQTPRHKVTEMGQEVTMRCQPILGHNTVFWYRQTMMQGLELLAYFRNRAPLDDSGMPKDRFSAEMPDATLATLKIQPSEPRDSAVYFCASASGPSNTGELFFGEGSRLTVL.

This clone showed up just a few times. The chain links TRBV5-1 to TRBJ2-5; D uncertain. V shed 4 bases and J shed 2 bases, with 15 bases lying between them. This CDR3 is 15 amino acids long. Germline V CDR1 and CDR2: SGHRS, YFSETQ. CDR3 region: CASSASAPDQETQYF. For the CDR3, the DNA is TGCGCCAGCAGCGCGAGTGCGCCAGATCAAGAGACCCAGTACTTC.

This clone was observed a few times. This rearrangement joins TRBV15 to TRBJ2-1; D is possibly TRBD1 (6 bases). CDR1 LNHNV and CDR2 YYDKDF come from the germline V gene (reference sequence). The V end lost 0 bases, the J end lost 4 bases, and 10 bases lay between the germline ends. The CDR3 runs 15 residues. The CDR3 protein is CATSREQGQYNEQFF. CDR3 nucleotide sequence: TGTGCCACCAGCAGAGAACAGGGCCAGTACAATGAGCAGTTCTTC.

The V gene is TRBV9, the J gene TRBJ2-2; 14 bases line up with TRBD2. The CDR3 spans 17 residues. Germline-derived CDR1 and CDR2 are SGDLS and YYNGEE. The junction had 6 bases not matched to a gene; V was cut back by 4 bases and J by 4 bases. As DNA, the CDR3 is TGTGCCAGCAGCAAACGACTAGCGGGAGGGTCCACCGGGGAGCTGTTTTTT. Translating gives CASSKRLAGGSTGELFF.

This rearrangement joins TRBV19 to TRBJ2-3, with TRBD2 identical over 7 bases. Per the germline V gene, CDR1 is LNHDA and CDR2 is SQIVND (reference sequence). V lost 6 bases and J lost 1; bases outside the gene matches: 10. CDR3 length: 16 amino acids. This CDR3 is CASRPLGGDGTDTQYF. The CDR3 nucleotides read TGTGCCAGTAGACCCCTTGGGGGGGATGGCACAGATACGCAGTATTTT.